This T cell receptor beta chain was captured in a study of blood T cell repertoires in COVID-19. Study background: From the United States, Italy and Spain came samples of acute and convalescent COVID-19. PBMCs, B-cell-depleted T cells, or T cells were the source of the cDNA or gDNA that made up the material.

The assay was immunoSEQ multiplex PCR, and TCRdb's table has in-frame clones only and misses some. The sample records roughly 75,000 clones, under 80% being singletons. The TCR originated in a human donor with acute or convalescent COVID-19. The donor label of this sample is uncertain. Sequenced sample: peripheral blood.

The CDR3 DNA is TGTGCCAGTAGTCGACCAGGGGGCTATCAGCCCCAGCATTTT. Encoded protein: CASSRPGGYQPQHF. This chain joins TRBV19 and TRBJ1-5, with 8 bases identical to TRBD1. Trimming took 5 bases from V and 5 from J; bases not matched to a gene: 5. This CDR3 spans 14 amino acids. Germline loops: CDR1 LNHDA, CDR2 SQIVND (reference sequence).